This TCR beta chain derives from a study of identical twins. Study-wide findings and caveats: High-abundance cord blood beta clonotypes had fewer insertions; memory repertoires showed none. Low generation probability was overrepresented in out-of-frame alpha sequences shared by twins. Conclusions relied on cross-sectional statistical analysis, not following the same donors.

TCRdb re-called the 5' RACE reads through MiXCR, storing one row per CDR3 protein. Among some 710,000 distinct CDR3 sequences listed, approximately 6.1% were seen once. This clonotype was counted ten times or more. Antigen: not known. This sequence originates from a man between 18 and 29 years old in good health. The sequencing sample was made of naive T cells sorted from blood.

The CDR3 loop reads CSASNADTQYF. CDR3 nucleotide sequence: TGCAGTGCTAGCAACGCAGATACGCAGTATTTT. V gene TRBV20-1 combines with J gene TRBJ2-3; D gene ambiguous. The CDR3 runs 11 residues. CDR1 and CDR2 (germline): DFQATT, SNEGSKA (reference sequence). The V end lost 3 bases, the J end lost 4 bases, and 5 bases lay between the germline ends.